This T cell receptor (beta chain) emerged from a study of regulatory T cells in long-lasting Graves disease. Study conclusions and caveats: Graves' patients with persistent disease showed TCR diversity lower than patients newly diagnosed.

Time point in this sample: newly diagnosed GD, antithyroid drugs for less than 3 months. PBMC RNA served as the TCR library source. Arm-PCR of CDR3 regions with iRepertoire HTBI primers generated TCR beta libraries. One entry per CDR3 protein, called by TCRdb with MiXCR from the multiplex PCR reads. Seen here are 500,000 or so distinct CDR3 sequences, 14% observed once, and the top ten hold around a sixth. Germline values: CDR1 SEHNR, CDR2 FQNEAQ (reference sequence). This CDR3 comprises 17 residues. With 4 bases removed from V and 0 bases from J, the gap between germline ends came to 16 bases. About this clonotype itself: Its antigen is still unknown.

The same data also went into a second study, on T cells in Graves' hyperthyroidism and ophthalmopathy.

This specimen was peripheral blood mononuclear cells (PBMCs), taken at new diagnosis, from a patient treated with antithyroid drugs. V gene TRBV7-9 combines with J gene TRBJ2-1; D perhaps matches TRBD2 (6 bases). This sequence originates from a woman in her fifties or sixties with Graves disease. CDR3 DNA sequence: TGTGCCAGCAGCTCAACGTGGGACTCAGACTCCTACAATGAGCAGTTCTTC. Translating gives CASSSTWDSDSYNEQFF.